Shown below are 19 T cell receptor beta chains from a single sample sequenced in a study of molecular identifiers for immune sequencing clone quantification. TCRdb independently ran MiXCR on the PCR reads; one entry per CDR3 protein. The profile shows hundreds of thousands of distinct CDR3 sequences, less than 30% of them singletons. Sequences were obtained from naive CD8+ T cells from blood, with Jurkat cell RNA spiked in. Subset in this sample: FACS-sorted CD8+CD4-CCR7+CD45RA+ naive T cells. The receptors stem from a human donor in good health. Some libraries in this study had Jurkat cell RNA spiked in.

The rearrangement uses TRBV19 and TRBJ2-5; unclear D gene. Deletions cut 3 bases from V and 1 base from J, with 9 bases between. The CDR3 consists of 14 residues. Germline CDR1 LNHDA, CDR2 SQIVND (reference sequence). The CDR3 protein is CASSISLIQETQYF. CDR3 in DNA: TGTGCCAGTAGTATCTCTCTGATCCAAGAGACCCAGTACTTC.

Comments on this clonotype: A much larger clone lies one base from this, so it may be a read error. No DNA is shown, since the ends of the CDR3 on it are uncertain; the CDR3 is the one TCRdb lists. V gene TRBV9 combines with J gene TRBJ1-3. The CDR3 is 16 amino acids in total, end residues counted. Germline V lookup: CDR1 SGDLS, CDR2 YYNGEE. CDR3 region: CASSVGSGTTGNTLYF.

This clonotype was found a few times. V gene TRBV2 combines with J gene TRBJ1-4; tentatively, D is TRBD1 (5 bases). V lost 6 bases, J lost 0 bases, and 20 bases lay in between. The V gene's germline CDR1 is SNHLY and CDR2 FYNNEI. CDR3 length: 18 amino acids. The CDR3 protein is CASRRVFWDGATNEKLFF. CDR3 DNA: TGTGCCAGCAGGAGAGTATTCTGGGACGGTGCAACTAATGAAAAACTGTTTTTT. The variable domain in full, with the rest retrieved from reference TRBV2 and TRBJ1-4, is EPEVTQTPSHQVTQMGQEVILRCVPISNHLYFYWYRQILGQKVEFLVSFYNNEISEKSEIFDDQFSVERPDGSNFTLKIRSTKLEDSAMYFCASRRVFWDGATNEKLFFGSGTQLSVL.

A remark on this clonotype: Since a much larger clone is just one base distant, this may be a read error. The V call is TRBV7-2, the J call TRBJ2-7; TRBD1 might be the D (6 bases). The CDR3 has 15 amino acids. Per the germline V gene, CDR1 is SGHTA and CDR2 is FQGNSA. V dropped 8 bases and J dropped 3 bases, with 20 bases sitting between them. CDR3 sequence: CASAPSRGPFYEQYF. As DNA, the CDR3 is TGTGCCAGCGCCCCCTCCAGGGGCCCATTCTACGAGCAGTACTTC.

This clonotype was counted a few times. The CDR3 spells CASSLVNEQYF. Here the CDR3 DNA reads TGTGCCAGCAGCTTAGTTAACGAGCAGTACTTC. The chain combines TRBV11-2 with TRBJ2-7; D is undetermined. Germline CDR1 SGHAT, CDR2 FQNNGV. V was pared by 1 base and J by 5 bases, with 3 bases between. The CDR3 is 11 amino acids.

This clonotype was counted a few times. The chain combines TRBV9 with TRBJ1-1, with 11 bases aligning to TRBD1. V lost 4 bases and J lost 10; bases outside the gene matches: 9. From germline, CDR1 is SGDLS and CDR2 YYNGEE. The CDR3 runs to 14 residues. The CDR3 region has the DNA TGTGCCAGCAGCCCCGACGGGGGACAGGGGGGAGCTTTCTTT. As protein: CASSPDGGQGGAFF.

This clonotype was seen at least ten times. The chain couples TRBV5-6 to TRBJ2-3; no definite D call. Germline V lookup: CDR1 SGHDT, CDR2 YYEEEE. The CDR3 contains 16 residues. The germline V and J ends were trimmed by 9 bases and 0 bases, with 20 bases remaining between them. The CDR3 spells CATSSHTLTSTDTQYF. The CDR3 region has the DNA TGTGCCACCTCCAGTCACACACTCACAAGCACAGATACGCAGTATTTT.

This clonotype was found many times. The chain carries TRBV30 and TRBJ1-1; possibly TRBD1 for D (6 bases). V lost 4 bases and J lost 0, with 9 bases in between. The CDR3 contains 13 residues. Germline CDR1 and CDR2: GTSNPN and SVGIG (reference sequence). The CDR3 DNA follows: TGTGCCTGGAACACAGGGTTGAACACTGAAGCTTTCTTT. The encoded protein is CAWNTGLNTEAFF.

The chain combines TRBV7-9 with TRBJ1-2, with 8 nucleotides matching TRBD1. The CDR3 spans 12 residues. The V gene's germline CDR1 is SEHNR and CDR2 FQNEAQ (reference sequence). CDR3 in DNA: TGTGCGGCAGGGGGCGGCAGTTATGGCTACACCTTC. Translated: CAAGGGSYGYTF.

To note about this clonotype: A much larger clone lies one base from this, so it may be a read error. The J gene is TRBJ2-5, the V gene TRBV12-3 or TRBV12-4, with D hard to call. The CDR3 runs 13 residues. CDR3 amino acids: CTSSLARPETQYF. CDR3 nucleotides: TGTACCAGCAGTTTAGCCCGACCAGAGACCCAGTACTTC.

This clonotype was counted only a few times. The germline gene is not matched at one end of the junction; a read error may be the cause. The chain joins TRBV7-3 to TRBJ2-2; possible D gene TRBD2, 6 bases. CDR1 SGHTA and CDR2 FQGTGA come from the germline V gene. CDR3 length: 17 residues. The CDR3 region has the DNA TGTGCCAGCAGCTTAACGTCCGCGGGACTGTACACTGGGGAGCTGTTTTTT. As protein: CASSLTSAGLYTGELFF.

The gene calls are TRBV20-1 and TRBJ2-7; 8 nucleotides match TRBD1. V gave up 0 bases and J gave up 1 base; unmatched junction bases: 17. The length of the CDR3 is 19 residues. In germline, CDR1 is DFQATT, CDR2 SNEGSKA (reference sequence). The CDR3 loop reads CSARDRGMRRGQASYEQYF. The CDR3 DNA follows: TGCAGTGCTAGAGATCGAGGAATGAGGCGGGGACAGGCATCCTACGAGCAGTACTTC.

This clonotype has only a few counts. V and J are TRBV11-2 and TRBJ2-2, with a possible D match to TRBD2 (6 bases). The CDR3 extends over 15 amino acids. Between the trimmed V and J ends, which lost 5 bases and 3 bases, there was a span of 13 bases. Germline V gene sequence: CDR1 SGHAT, CDR2 FQNNGV. Written as DNA, the CDR3 is TGTGCCAGCAGCCAGTGGGACTCAGACACCGGGGAGCTGTTTTTT. Amino acid sequence: CASSQWDSDTGELFF.

This clonotype was detected a few times. The J gene is TRBJ1-5, the V gene TRBV20-1; no firm D call. The germline CDR1 and CDR2 sequences are DFQATT and SNEGSKA (reference sequence). The CDR3 is 15 amino acids. With 0 bases removed from V and 7 bases from J, the gap between germline ends came to 16 bases. Here the CDR3 DNA reads TGCAGTGCTAGAGATCCGAACGGCTACGGGCAGCCCCAGCATTTT. Translation: CSARDPNGYGQPQHF.

The gene calls are TRBV6-5 and TRBJ2-7; D is ambiguous. There are 13 residues in the CDR3. V shed 6 bases and J shed 2 bases, with 11 bases lying between them. Germline CDR1 MNHEY, CDR2 SVGAGI. The CDR3 sequence is CASSFDTTYEQYF. The CDR3 bases are TGTGCCAGCAGCTTCGACACCACCTACGAGCAGTACTTC.

The V gene is TRBV19, the J gene TRBJ2-4; 11 bases align to TRBD1. This CDR3 has 15 residues. Trimming removed 2 bases from V and 6 bases from J; junction bases left unmatched: 3. The germline CDR1 and CDR2 sequences are LNHDA and SQIVND (reference sequence). The CDR3 nucleotides are TGTGCCAGTAGTATATTAGGGACAGGGGGAAACATTCAGTACTTC. As protein: CASSILGTGGNIQYF.

The sample holds many counts of this clonotype. V and J are TRBV29-1 and TRBJ2-2; D remains unclear. Germline CDR1 SQVTM, CDR2 ANQGSEA. This CDR3 contains 10 residues. The V end lost 4 bases, the J end lost 7 bases, and 4 bases lay between the germline ends. The CDR3 sequence is CSVADGELFF. The CDR3 coding sequence is TGCAGCGTTGCTGACGGGGAGCTGTTTTTT.

The chain joins TRBV18 to TRBJ2-3, with D tentatively TRBD1 (5 bases). From germline, CDR1 is KGHSH and CDR2 LQKENI. The CDR3 has 17 amino acids. Trimming took off 3 bases at V and 0 bases at J, with 16 bases between the two ends. The chain's CDR3 is CASSPSSTATSTDTQYF. The CDR3 nucleotides are TGTGCCAGCTCACCCTCATCGACAGCGACTAGCACAGATACGCAGTATTTT.

In its sample, this clonotype was seen many times. V gene TRBV12-3 or TRBV12-4 combines with J gene TRBJ2-3; D is perhaps TRBD1 or TRBD2 (5 bases each). The CDR3 has 15 amino acids. Between the trimmed V and J ends, which lost 3 bases and 4 bases, there was a span of 14 bases. The CDR3 nucleotides are TGTGCCAGCAGTTTCGAGAGGGGCGTCCCAGATACGCAGTATTTT. Translation: CASSFERGVPDTQYF.